This T cell receptor beta chain emerged from a study of blood T cell repertoires in COVID-19. Study-wide context: COVID-19 samples, acute and convalescent, were from the United States, Italy and Spain. T cells, B-cell-depleted T cells, or PBMCs supplied cDNA or gDNA.

Seattle patient enrollment occurred during active infection, with longitudinal follow-up thereafter. Methods used by the authors: Researchers report that nucleated cell counts were estimated from reference gene primer amplification. Profiling relied on immunoSEQ multiplex PCR, and the TCRdb table lists in-frame clones only, not all of them. V, J and clone size were drawn from that table, and D and trimming were deduced from the DNA. This sample has over 100,000 clones, with about 85% found just once. The CDR3 sequence is 12 residues long. The germline V and J ends were trimmed by 1 base and 7 bases, with 7 bases remaining between them.

The chain joins TRBV12-3 or TRBV12-4 to TRBJ1-1; no clear D gene. This sequence originates from a woman aged 50 to 60 with COVID-19, enrolled during active disease. The specimen sequenced was peripheral blood. For the CDR3, the DNA is TGTGCCAGCAGTTTAGGAGGCGGTGAAGCTTTCTTT. Translating it yields CASSLGGGEAFF.